This T cell receptor beta chain was obtained from a study of radiotherapy plus CTLA-4 blockade in lung cancer. Study background: Patients showed objective responses in about 20% of cases, and disease control was achieved by approximately 30%.

Assay: immunoSEQ multiplex PCR; the TCRdb copy retains only in-frame clones and omits some. The sample contains about 40,000 clones, 86% of which appear only once. Ipilimumab CTLA-4 blockade and focal radiation were given to patients with chemo-refractory metastatic non-small-cell lung cancer. The sample here was peripheral blood, taken from a patient treated with radiotherapy plus ipilimumab. This TCR derives from a human donor with non-small cell lung cancer whose response to radiotherapy plus ipilimumab could not be evaluated.

Here the CDR3 DNA reads TGTGCCAGCAGTATGCCGGGACAGGGGGCGTACGGCTACACCTTC. Its protein is CASSMPGQGAYGYTF. The rearrangement links TRBV28 to TRBJ1-2, with 12 positions matching TRBD1. This CDR3 has 15 amino acids. The V gene end was trimmed by 5 bases and the J gene end by 8 bases; junction bases not matched to a gene: 9. The germline gives CDR1 MDHEN, CDR2 SYDVKM.